The 23 T cell receptor beta chains presented below share a single source sample, sequenced in a study of T cells in Graves' hyperthyroidism and ophthalmopathy. The CDR3 regions of TCR beta were amplified from RNA transcripts. First-round RT-PCR with HTBI primers amplified the TCR CDR3 region. Via MiXCR, TCRdb re-called the multiplex PCR reads, giving one row per CDR3 protein. The sample lists around 660,000 distinct CDR3 sequences; about 45% were seen once. The specimen was peripheral blood or thyroid tissue (not recorded which). The source of these receptors is an adult man with Graves' disease, either hyperthyroidism or ophthalmopathy (not recorded which).

This clonotype was observed at least ten times. The CDR3 loop reads CASSVRDNRSGNTIYF. The CDR3 DNA reads TGTGCCAGCAGCGTACGGGACAACCGCTCTGGAAACACCATATATTTT. The chain links TRBV9 to TRBJ1-3, with a possible D match to TRBD1 (6 bases). The CDR3 runs 16 residues. Trimming took 1 base from V and 0 from J, leaving 11 bases between them. CDR1 is SGDLS and CDR2 is YYNGEE in the germline V gene. The full variable domain, completed using reference TRBV9 and TRBJ1-3, is DSGVTQTPKHLITATGQRVTLRCSPRSGDLSVYWYQQSLDQGLQFLIQYYNGEERAKGNILERFSAQQFPDLHSELNLSSLELGDSALYFCASSVRDNRSGNTIYFGEGSWLTVV.

The chain has TRBV28 and TRBJ2-6, with TRBD2 matching over 9 bases. After removal of 5 bases from V and 3 bases from J, the junction contained 8 bases not matched to a gene. In germline, CDR1 is MDHEN, CDR2 SYDVKM. The CDR3 consists of 17 residues. CDR3 in DNA: TGTGCCAGCAGTCCAGGCGGGGGGGCCGATGGGGCCAACGTCCTGACTTTC. It yields the protein CASSPGGGADGANVLTF. Full variable domain (rest looked up from reference TRBV28 and TRBJ2-6): DVKVTQSSRYLVKRTGEKVFLECVQDMDHENMFWYRQDPGLGLRLIYFSYDVKMKEKGDIPEGYSVSREKKERFSLILESASTNQTSMYLCASSPGGGADGANVLTFGAGSRLTVL.

The chain uses TRBV7-2 and TRBJ1-5, with 8 bases lining up with TRBD1. The CDR3 runs 15 residues. V gave up 5 bases and J gave up 6 bases; unmatched junction bases: 9. Germline V gene lookup returns CDR1 SGHTA and CDR2 FQGNSA. The DNA of the CDR3 is TGTGCCAGCAGCCAAACGGCAGGGGGCCGTCAGCCCCAGCATTTT. Its translation: CASSQTAGGRQPQHF.

This clonotype was seen a few times. The CDR3 DNA is TGTGCCAGCAGTTCCGTCCCGGGACAGAATCAGCCCCAGCATTTT. The encoded protein is CASSSVPGQNQPQHF. This chain connects TRBV6-6 to TRBJ1-5; TRBD1 aligns across 7 bases. The CDR3 covers 15 residues. Germline V gives CDR1 MNHNY, CDR2 SVGAGI (reference sequence). The trim removed 4 bases at V and 4 bases at J, leaving 7 bases unmatched.

This clonotype came up many times. The chain couples TRBV9 to TRBJ1-6, with a weak D call TRBD1 (5 bases). The V end was cut by 0 bases, the J end by 7 bases, with 11 bases between. Germline CDR1 reads SGDLS; CDR2 reads YYNGEE. The CDR3 extends over 15 amino acids. The CDR3 nucleotides are TGTGCCAGCAGCGTAGACGGACAACGGAATTCACCCCTCCACTTT. Translated: CASSVDGQRNSPLHF.

The chain combines TRBV29-1 with TRBJ1-2; TRBD1 aligns across 9 bases. The CDR3 sequence is 12 residues long. The V gene end was trimmed by 3 bases and the J gene end by 8 bases; junction bases not matched to a gene: 4. CDR1 is SQVTM, CDR2 ANQGSEA, per germline. The CDR3 is CSVEGQGFGYTF. CDR3 DNA: TGCAGCGTTGAGGGACAGGGCTTCGGCTACACCTTC.

The rearrangement uses TRBV7-8 and TRBJ1-4; 10 bases match TRBD1. The CDR3 has 14 amino acids. Trimming at V came to 5 bases and at J to 8 bases, leaving 5 bases not matched to a gene. Germline V gene sequence: CDR1 SGHVS, CDR2 FQNEAQ. The CDR3 DNA follows: TGTGCCAGCAGCGGCGGGACAGGGGACGAAAAACTGTTTTTT. Its translation: CASSGGTGDEKLFF.

The chain recombines TRBV5-1 with TRBJ2-7; 9 nucleotides align to TRBD1. There are 14 residues in the CDR3. V was clipped by 5 bases and J by 4 bases; unmatched bases: 7. The germline V gene encodes CDR1 SGHRS and CDR2 YFSETQ. The CDR3 DNA reads TGCGCCAGCAGATGGGGACAGGGATTATACGAGCAGTACTTC. It encodes CASRWGQGLYEQYF.

This clonotype was observed a single time. One junction end disagrees with the germline gene, perhaps due to a read error. V and J are TRBV2 and TRBJ1-2; tentative D call: TRBD1 (5 bases). Germline loops: CDR1 SNHLY, CDR2 FYNNEI. This CDR3 comprises 13 residues. CDR3 coding DNA: TGTGCCAGCGGGGGGGACGGTAACTATGACTACACCTTC. Encoded protein: CASGGDGNYDYTF. Supplemented by reference TRBV2 and TRBJ1-2, the full variable domain reads EPEVTQTPSHQVTQMGQEVILRCVPISNHLYFYWYRQILGQKVEFLVSFYNNEISEKSEIFDDQFSVERPDGSNFTLKIRSTKLEDSAMYFCASGGDGNYDYTFGSGTRLTVV.

This clonotype was observed a few times. The chain carries TRBV7-9 and TRBJ1-5; perhaps TRBD1 as D (5 bases). From germline, CDR1 is SEHNR and CDR2 FQNEAQ (reference sequence). V was clipped by 0 bases and J by 1 base, with 13 bases between them. This CDR3 is built from 17 residues. The CDR3 sequence is CASSLATGTRSNQPQHF. CDR3 nucleotide sequence: TGTGCCAGCAGCTTAGCCACCGGGACGAGGAGCAATCAGCCCCAGCATTTT.

This clonotype was counted between two and nine times. The chain carries TRBV7-2 and TRBJ2-7; no clear D gene. The CDR3 length is 14 residues. Trimming took 5 bases from V and 0 from J, leaving 11 bases between them. Per the germline V gene, CDR1 is SGHTA and CDR2 is FQGNSA. CDR3: CASSPLGASYEQYF. The CDR3 DNA is TGTGCCAGCAGCCCCTTAGGCGCCTCCTACGAGCAGTACTTC.

This clonotype was counted once. This sequence joins TRBV4-1 and TRBJ1-6; tentatively, D is TRBD1 (5 bases). The V end lost 4 bases, the J end lost 13 bases, and 17 bases lay between the germline ends. Germline values: CDR1 MGHRA, CDR2 YSYEKL. The CDR3 sequence is 14 residues long. The DNA of the CDR3 is TGCGCCAGCAGCCGCGGGGGACCGGAGCGTCCCCTCCACTTT. It codes for CASSRGGPERPLHF.

This clonotype was seen a few times. The CDR3 nucleotides read TGTGCCAGCAGCGCTTGGCAGGGAGGTGGCTACACCTTC. It encodes CASSAWQGGGYTF. The chain uses TRBV9 and TRBJ1-2, with a possible D match to TRBD1 (5 bases). V was cut by 3 bases and J by 7 bases, with 13 bases left in between. The CDR3 totals 13 residues. Germline values: CDR1 SGDLS, CDR2 YYNGEE. The complete variable domain, with remaining parts taken from reference TRBV9 and TRBJ1-2, reads DSGVTQTPKHLITATGQRVTLRCSPRSGDLSVYWYQQSLDQGLQFLIQYYNGEERAKGNILERFSAQQFPDLHSELNLSSLELGDSALYFCASSAWQGGGYTFGSGTRLTVV.

This clonotype occurred a few times. The chain employs TRBV10-3 and TRBJ2-7; D not certain. Trimming stripped 10 bases from V and 6 bases from J, with 19 bases between. Germline V gene sequence: CDR1 ENHRY, CDR2 SYGVKD. The CDR3 spans 13 residues. This chain's CDR3 is CASSLSSGREQYF. CDR3 coding DNA: TGTGCCAGCAGCTTAAGTTCGGGTCGCGAGCAGTACTTC.

Many counts were recorded for this clonotype. The chain employs TRBV7-6 and TRBJ1-4; D not certain. V was cut by 6 bases and J by 4 bases, with 12 bases left in between. The CDR3 length is 14 residues. Germline CDR1 reads SGHVS; CDR2 reads FNYEAQ. The CDR3 sequence is CASSRAGYNEKLFF. CDR3 nucleotide sequence: TGTGCCAGCAGTCGGGCGGGATATAATGAAAAACTGTTTTTT.

The chain has TRBV7-8 and TRBJ1-5, with 8 bases identical to TRBD1. CDR1 is SGHVS, CDR2 FQNEAQ, per germline. The CDR3 is made up of 14 amino acids. Losses at the gene ends were 6 bases for V and 7 bases for J; bases not matched to a gene: 8. CDR3 protein: CASSGRGLSQPQHF. The CDR3 DNA reads TGTGCCAGCAGTGGCAGGGGGCTTAGCCAGCCCCAGCATTTT.

In the case of this clonotype: At one of its ends the junction is not consistent with the germline gene, which may arise from a read error. The chain combines TRBV2 with TRBJ1-4, with D unresolved. Germline assignment: CDR1 SNHLY and CDR2 FYNNEI. CDR3 length: 12 amino acids. In nucleotides, the CDR3 is TGTCCCAGTCGTACCGGGGAGGAAAAACTGTTTTTT. Amino acid sequence: CPSRTGEEKLFF.

About this clonotype itself: It is likely a read error, because the conserved phenylalanine at the end of the CDR3 is missing. This sequence joins TRBV20-1 and TRBJ1-1; 7 bases fit TRBD1. V shed 2 bases and J 0 bases; nucleotides not matched to a gene: 9. Germline loops: CDR1 DFQATT, CDR2 SNEGSKA (reference sequence). The CDR3 is 16 residues long. CDR3 loop: CSARRRDRPMNTEAFL. In DNA, the CDR3 is TGCAGTGCTAGACGACGGGACAGACCTATGAACACTGAAGCTTTCCTT.

Ten or more counts support this clonotype. The chain is built from TRBV7-2 and TRBJ1-5; tentative D call: TRBD1 (6 bases). The V end lost 3 bases, the J end lost 7 bases, and 10 bases lay between the germline ends. This CDR3 has 13 amino acids. Germline loops: CDR1 SGHTA, CDR2 FQGNSA. CDR3 nucleotides: TGTGCCAGCAGCTTGGGGGGCCGACAGCCCCAGCATTTT. It is translated as CASSLGGRQPQHF.

The gene calls are TRBV29-1 and TRBJ1-6; the D is unclear. The V end lost 8 bases, the J end lost 9 bases, and 8 bases lay between the germline ends. The CDR3 totals 10 residues. Germline CDR1 and CDR2: SQVTM and ANQGSEA. The CDR3 loop reads CSLGFSPLHF. The CDR3 nucleotides are TGCAGCTTAGGTTTTTCACCCCTCCACTTT.

The chain links TRBV12-3 or TRBV12-4 to TRBJ1-5, with TRBD1 matching over 9 bases. Trimming removed 3 bases from V and 3 bases from J; junction bases left unmatched: 6. The CDR3 runs to 16 residues. The CDR3 is CASSFSGTGFNQPQHF. In DNA form, the CDR3 reads TGTGCCAGCAGTTTTTCCGGGACAGGGTTCAATCAGCCCCAGCATTTT.

Regarding this clonotype: A much larger clone lies a single base off, so this may be a read error. The chain recombines TRBV7-3 with TRBJ1-5; D possibly corresponds to TRBD1 (5 bases). The CDR3 has 16 amino acids. The germline CDR1 and CDR2 sequences are SGHTA and FQGTGA. V lost 2 bases to trimming and J lost 6 bases, with 17 bases between them. CDR3 bases: TGTGCCAGCAGCTTAGCCGGGACGACGTCCAGTCAGCCCCAGCATTTT. It specifies CASSLAGTTSSQPQHF.

This chain connects TRBV20-1 to TRBJ1-4, with 10 bases identical to TRBD1. J was trimmed by 8 bases and V by 4 bases; bases with no gene match: 10. CDR3 length: 15 amino acids. Looked up from germline, CDR1 is DFQATT and CDR2 is SNEGSKA (reference sequence). CDR3 in amino acids: CSAKIGGTGAEKLFF. CDR3 nucleotide sequence: TGCAGTGCTAAGATAGGTGGGACAGGGGCCGAAAAACTGTTTTTT.